The source of this T cell receptor beta chain is a study of T cell responses to AZD1222 COVID-19 vaccine. The protocol was immunoSEQ multiplex PCR, while the TCRdb copy is restricted to in-frame clones and leaves out a portion. Here the sample spans 150,000 to 200,000 clones, 90% to 95% being singletons. The V gene lost 3 bases and the J gene lost 6 bases, with 10 bases spanning the gap. The CDR3 totals 12 residues. Germline V gene lookup returns CDR1 SGHDT and CDR2 YYEEEE. The sample consisted of peripheral blood, taken 28 days after the second dose of the MenACWY control vaccine. The V gene is TRBV5-6, the J gene TRBJ2-7, with D perhaps matching TRBD2 (5 bases). The receptor was isolated from an adult who received the MenACWY meningococcal vaccine as a control. The CDR3 nucleotides are TGTGCCAGCAGCTGGAGTAGCGCCGAGCAGTACTTC. Encoded protein: CASSWSSAEQYF.